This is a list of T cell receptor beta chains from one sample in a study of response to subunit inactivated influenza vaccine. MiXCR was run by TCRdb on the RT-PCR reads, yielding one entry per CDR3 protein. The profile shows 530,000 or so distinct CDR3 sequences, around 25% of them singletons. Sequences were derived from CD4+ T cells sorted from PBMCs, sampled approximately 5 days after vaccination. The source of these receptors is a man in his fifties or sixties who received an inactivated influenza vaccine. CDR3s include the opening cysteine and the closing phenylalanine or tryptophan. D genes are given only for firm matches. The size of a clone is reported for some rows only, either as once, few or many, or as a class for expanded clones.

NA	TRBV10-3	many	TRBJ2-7	CAISESSYEQYF	TGTGCCATCAGTGAGTCCAGTTACGAGCAGTACTTC
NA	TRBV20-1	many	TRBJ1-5	CSASGTKISNQPQHF	TGCAGTGCTAGCGGGACAAAAATTAGCAATCAGCCCCAGCATTTT
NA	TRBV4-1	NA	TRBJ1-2	CASSQAGYYGYTF	TGCGCCAGCAGCCAAGCAGGGTACTATGGCTACACCTTC
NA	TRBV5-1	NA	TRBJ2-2	CASSLGTVSNTGELFF	TGCGCCAGCAGCTTGGGGACAGTCTCGAACACCGGGGAGCTGTTTTTT
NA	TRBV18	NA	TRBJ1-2	CASSPTGADYGYTF	TGTGCCAGCTCCCCTACGGGGGCGGACTATGGCTACACCTTC
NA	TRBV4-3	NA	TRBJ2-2	CASSQTRQQWAGELFF	TGCGCCAGCAGCCAAACCCGACAGCAGTGGGCCGGGGAGCTGTTTTTT
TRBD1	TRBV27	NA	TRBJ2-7	CASSWGQGGYEQYF	TGTGCCAGCAGTTGGGGACAGGGGGGGTACGAGCAGTACTTC
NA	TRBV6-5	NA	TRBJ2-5	CASSYNMGRYQYF	TGTGCCAGCAGTTACAATATGGGAAGGTACCAGTACTTC
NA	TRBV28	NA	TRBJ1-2	CASSTGLIYGYTF	TGTGCCAGCTCCACTGGACTGATCTATGGCTACACCTTC
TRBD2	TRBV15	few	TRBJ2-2	CATSRPQTSGSTGELFF	TGTGCCACCAGCAGGCCTCAGACTAGCGGGAGCACCGGGGAGCTGTTTTTT
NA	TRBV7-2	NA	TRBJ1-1	CASSLAVSTQEAFF	TGTGCCAGCAGCTTAGCCGTGTCGACTCAAGAAGCTTTCTTT
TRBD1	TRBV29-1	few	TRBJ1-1	CSAGQGDTEAFF	TGCAGCGCCGGACAGGGGGACACTGAAGCTTTCTTT
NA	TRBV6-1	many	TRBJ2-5	CAARRTLQETQYF	TGTGCCGCCCGGCGGACTCTCCAAGAGACCCAGTACTTC
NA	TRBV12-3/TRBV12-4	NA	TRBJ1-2	CASSFQQNYGYTF	TGTGCCAGCAGTTTCCAACAGAACTATGGCTACACCTTC
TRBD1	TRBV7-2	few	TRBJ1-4	CASSLGGGGGEKLFF	TGTGCCAGCAGCTTAGGAGGGGGCGGTGGAGAAAAACTGTTTTTT
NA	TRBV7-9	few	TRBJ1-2	CASSDPRPGGYTF	TGTGCCAGCAGCGACCCTCGGCCAGGTGGCTACACCTTC